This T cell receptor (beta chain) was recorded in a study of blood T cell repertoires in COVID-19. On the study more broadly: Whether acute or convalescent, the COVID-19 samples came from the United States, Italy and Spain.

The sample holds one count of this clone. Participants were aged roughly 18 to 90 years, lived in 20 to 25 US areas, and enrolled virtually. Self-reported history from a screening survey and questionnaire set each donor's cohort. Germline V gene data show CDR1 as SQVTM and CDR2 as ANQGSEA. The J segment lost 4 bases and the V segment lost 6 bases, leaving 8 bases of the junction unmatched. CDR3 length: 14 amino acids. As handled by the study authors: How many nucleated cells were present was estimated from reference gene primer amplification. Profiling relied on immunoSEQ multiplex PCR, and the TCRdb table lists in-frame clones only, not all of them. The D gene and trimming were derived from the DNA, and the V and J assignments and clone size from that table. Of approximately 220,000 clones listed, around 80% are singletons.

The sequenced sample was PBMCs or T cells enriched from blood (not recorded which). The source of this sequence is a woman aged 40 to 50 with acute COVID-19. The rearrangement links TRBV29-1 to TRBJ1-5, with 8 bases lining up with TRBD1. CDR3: CSVIGQGVNQPQHF. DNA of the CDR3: TGCAGCGTGATAGGACAGGGAGTGAATCAGCCCCAGCATTTT.